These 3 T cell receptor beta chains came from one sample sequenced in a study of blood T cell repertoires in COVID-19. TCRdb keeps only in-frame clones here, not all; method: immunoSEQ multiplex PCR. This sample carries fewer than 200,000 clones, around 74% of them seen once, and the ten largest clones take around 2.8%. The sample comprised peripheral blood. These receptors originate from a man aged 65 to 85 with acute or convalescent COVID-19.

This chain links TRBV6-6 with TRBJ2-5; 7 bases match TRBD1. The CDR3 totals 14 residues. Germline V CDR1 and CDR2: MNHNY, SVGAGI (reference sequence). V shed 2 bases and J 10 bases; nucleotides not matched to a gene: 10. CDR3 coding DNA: TGTGCCAGCAGTTACGGAGGCAGTCAGGGGGACCAGTACTTC. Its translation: CASSYGGSQGDQYF.

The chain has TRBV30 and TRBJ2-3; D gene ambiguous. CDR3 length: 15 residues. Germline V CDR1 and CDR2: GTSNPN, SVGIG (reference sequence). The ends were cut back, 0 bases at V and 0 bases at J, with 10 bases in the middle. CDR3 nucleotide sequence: TGTGCCTGGAGTGTATGGCCTAGTAGCACAGATACGCAGTATTTT. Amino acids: CAWSVWPSSTDTQYF.

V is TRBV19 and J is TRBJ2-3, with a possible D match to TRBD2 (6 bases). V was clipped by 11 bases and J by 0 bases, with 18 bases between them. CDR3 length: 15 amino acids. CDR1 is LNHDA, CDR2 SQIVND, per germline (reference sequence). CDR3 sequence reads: CAASLLGTSTDTQYF. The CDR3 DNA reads TGTGCCGCTAGCCTATTGGGGACTAGCACAGATACGCAGTATTTT.